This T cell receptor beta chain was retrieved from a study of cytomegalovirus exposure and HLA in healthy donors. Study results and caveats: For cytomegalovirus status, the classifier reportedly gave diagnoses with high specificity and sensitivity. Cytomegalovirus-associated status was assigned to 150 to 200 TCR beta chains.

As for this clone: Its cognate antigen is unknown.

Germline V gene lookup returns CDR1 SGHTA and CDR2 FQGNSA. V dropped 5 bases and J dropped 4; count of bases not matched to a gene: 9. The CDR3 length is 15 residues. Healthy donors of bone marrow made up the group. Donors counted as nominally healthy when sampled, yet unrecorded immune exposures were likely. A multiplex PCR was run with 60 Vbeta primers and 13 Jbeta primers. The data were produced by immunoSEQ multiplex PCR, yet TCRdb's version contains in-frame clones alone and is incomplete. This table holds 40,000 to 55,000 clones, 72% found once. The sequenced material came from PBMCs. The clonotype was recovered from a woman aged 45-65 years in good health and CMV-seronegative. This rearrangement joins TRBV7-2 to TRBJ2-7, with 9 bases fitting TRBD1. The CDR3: CASSGGQGSRYEQYF. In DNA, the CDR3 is TGTGCCAGCAGCGGGGGACAGGGTTCCCGGTACGAGCAGTACTTC.